This TCR beta chain appears in the sequencing data of a study of T cell responses to AZD1222 COVID-19 vaccine. Whole-study results and caveats: Two AZD1222 doses significantly raised spike-specific TCR breadth and depth over controls. The sample set comprised mostly white British donors with more females, and clonal diversity was possibly underestimated. Spike was spanned by vaccine-associated CD4 TCRs, with dominance at 160-218 and 743-854.

Deletions cut 3 bases from V and 6 bases from J, with 9 bases between. This CDR3 is 12 amino acids long. The germline V gene encodes CDR1 LGHDT and CDR2 YNNKEL (reference sequence). On this clone: Its antigen is as yet unknown.

Measured with immunoSEQ multiplex PCR; TCRdb has only the in-frame clones, and not every one. Of 85,000 to 120,000 clones in the sample, approximately 87% were seen once. The sequence was collected from an adult in good health. The V gene is TRBV3-1 (or the pseudogene TRBV3-2), the J gene TRBJ2-7; D is tentatively TRBD1 or TRBD2 (5 bases each). Sequences were derived from peripheral blood, sampled on day 0 of AZD1222 vaccination. The CDR3, as DNA: TGTGCCAGCAGCCAGGGACGGGTCGAGCAGTACTTC. It specifies CASSQGRVEQYF.